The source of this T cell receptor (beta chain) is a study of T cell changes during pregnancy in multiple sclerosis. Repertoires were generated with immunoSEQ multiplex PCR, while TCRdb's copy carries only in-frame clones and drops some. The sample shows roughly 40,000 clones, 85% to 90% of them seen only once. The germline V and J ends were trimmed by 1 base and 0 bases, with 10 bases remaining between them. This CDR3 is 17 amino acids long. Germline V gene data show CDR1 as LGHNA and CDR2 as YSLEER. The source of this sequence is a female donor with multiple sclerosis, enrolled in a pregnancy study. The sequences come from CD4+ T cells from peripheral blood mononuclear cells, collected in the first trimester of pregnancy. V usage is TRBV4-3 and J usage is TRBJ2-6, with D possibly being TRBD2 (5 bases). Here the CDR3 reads CASSQASRVSGANVLTF. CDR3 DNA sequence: TGCGCCAGCAGCCAAGCCTCGAGGGTCTCTGGGGCCAACGTCCTGACTTTC.